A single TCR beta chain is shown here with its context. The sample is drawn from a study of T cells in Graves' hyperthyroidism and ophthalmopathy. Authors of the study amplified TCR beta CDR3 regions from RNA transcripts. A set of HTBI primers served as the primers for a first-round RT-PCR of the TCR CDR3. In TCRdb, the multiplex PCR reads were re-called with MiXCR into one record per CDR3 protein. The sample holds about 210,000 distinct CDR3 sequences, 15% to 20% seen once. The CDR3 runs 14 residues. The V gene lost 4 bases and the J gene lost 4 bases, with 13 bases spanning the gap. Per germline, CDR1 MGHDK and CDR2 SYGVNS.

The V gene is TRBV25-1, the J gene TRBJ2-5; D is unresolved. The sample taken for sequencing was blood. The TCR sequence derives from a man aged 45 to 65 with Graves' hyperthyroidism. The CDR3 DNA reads TGTGCCAGCAGTGCACCGGGTTTCGCAGAGACCCAGTACTTC. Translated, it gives CASSAPGFAETQYF.